This T cell receptor (beta chain) was found in a study of neurological immune-mediated disorders. Germline V gene data show CDR1 as MGHDK and CDR2 as SYGVNS. V lost 4 bases to trimming and J lost 0 bases, with 23 bases between them. This CDR3 spans 19 amino acids. TCRdb analysed the 5' RACE reads with MiXCR anew, one entry per CDR3 protein. The sample holds approximately 66,000 distinct CDR3 sequences; 4.5% are singletons and the top ten take 6.5% to 7.5%. This clonotype was seen many times. The antigen remains unidentified. General study points: Phylogenetic grouping assigned the repertoires of 18 of 34 multiple sclerosis patients to one related-CDR3 cluster, which constitutes a possible signature.

The unsorted libraries originated from 2 million PBMCs kept at -80 C. The clonotype originates from a man under 40 with multiple sclerosis. The specimen sequenced was PBMCs. The chain joins TRBV25-1 to TRBJ2-3, with D possibly TRBD1 on 5 matching bases. Written as DNA, the CDR3 is TGTGCCAGCAGTGCCACGTCTCGAGAAACAGGTTTTAGCACAGATACGCAGTATTTT. Its translation: CASSATSRETGFSTDTQYF.